This T cell receptor beta chain is from a study of T cell repertoires in cytomegalovirus infection. This CDR3 spans 13 amino acids. The V gene's germline CDR1 is MNHNS and CDR2 SASEGT. V gave up 7 bases and J gave up 0 bases, with 7 bases separating them. TCRdb passed the reads through MiXCR, listing each CDR3 protein once. This table holds approximately 500,000 distinct CDR3 sequences, about 11% found once. The rearrangement uses TRBV6-1 and TRBJ1-5; D call uncertain. Material: PBMCs. This TCR was recovered from a human donor in good health (CMV status not recorded). Some clones in this sample may be carry-over from other donors' samples. CDR3 nucleotides: TGTGCCAGCACAGAAGGTAGCAATCAGCCCCAGCATTTT. Translated: CASTEGSNQPQHF.